Listed here is a single T cell receptor beta chain. Antigen specificity is unknown. Per the germline V gene, CDR1 is SGHNT and CDR2 is YYREEE (reference sequence). CDR3 length: 15 residues. The J segment lost 7 bases and the V segment lost 0 bases, leaving 5 bases of the junction unmatched. The PCR used 60 Vbeta and 13 Jbeta primers. The protocol was immunoSEQ multiplex PCR, while the TCRdb copy is restricted to in-frame clones and leaves out a portion. Of fewer than 250,000 clones listed, roughly 79% are singletons. This specimen comes from a study of cytomegalovirus exposure and HLA in healthy donors. Study background: One earlier analysis, a look at 180 million or so T cells, found some 100 million unique TCR beta sequences.

Whole-study findings and limits: Analyzed later, association rates of TCRs varied across HLA loci, with DRB1 most and HLA-C fewest. A missense DCLRE1C variant was associated with V- and J-gene trimming of TCR beta chains in a later analysis, and an independent cohort replicated the association.

Specimen: PBMCs. V is TRBV5-4 and J is TRBJ2-1; TRBD1 matches at 9 bases. The clonotype originates from a woman under 30 in good health and CMV-seronegative. CDR3 in amino acids: CASSLGGTGPNEQFF. The CDR3, as DNA: TGTGCCAGCAGCTTGGGAGGGACAGGGCCTAATGAGCAGTTCTTC.